The present T cell receptor (beta chain) was sequenced within a study of shared clonotypes between healthy human individuals (TCRdb year 2020). Describing the broader study: The cohort comprised two women and a few men aged 18 to 49 years. For each donor, three plates each were used for CD4 naive and CD4 memory, two plates were used for CD8 naive, and one plate was used for CD8 memory. Blood TCR repertoires of a handful of healthy adults were deeply sequenced to estimate repertoire size and the extent of clonotype sharing between individuals. Different laboratories and diverse techniques were used to prepare libraries and sequence TCR repertoires, to increase sequencing depth and limit assay-specific biases. Per donor, leukapheresis produced somewhere between about 0.94 and 9 billion PBMCs.

Using the deep immunoSEQ assay, multiplex PCR amplified TCR CDR3 regions from genomic DNA. Extracted genomic DNA from each cell subset was distributed evenly across all wells of several immunoSEQ 96-well plates, and each plate was treated as a replicate. For sorted subsets, 150 to 250 ng of genomic DNA, equivalent to about 30,000 T cell genomes, went into each replicate PCR. Purified libraries were measured with a Qubit 3.0 fluorometer, size-checked on a Bioanalyzer 2100, and measured again with the KAPA Library Quantification kit. Every immunoSEQ 96-well plate was sequenced on a separate single-read 150-cycle Illumina NextSeq 550 flow cell. In the original analysis: Because the immunoSEQ output included only junctional sequences and no quality scores, the filtering could not be the same as the filtering used for full-length reads. To assign V/J genes and CDR3, sequences were annotated against IMGT germline references using PyIR, a Python wrapper for IgBLAST v1.9. Reads with weak V/J assignments (E-value above 1e-6), missing CDR3, stop codons, out-of-frame junctions, or ambiguous translated residues were removed. V3J clonotypes were defined as sequences sharing an identical inferred V gene, J gene, and CDR3 amino acid sequence. The percentage overlap between two repertoires was calculated by dividing the number of shared unique clonotypes by the size of the smaller repertoire. Three approaches were used to assess repertoire richness: RTK rarefaction, the Chao1 estimator, and Recon v2.1 estimates of unobserved clonotypes. OLGA was used to compute generation probabilities for all TCRbeta clonotypes that the gDNA method yielded from a few donors. Drawn from immuneACCESS, this table holds only the in-frame rearrangements with V and J called that TCRdb kept. Clones are partly lost; checked studies trace under half to an unresolved V gene and leave the rest unexplained. V and J calls plus clone size are reproduced from that table; the DNA served to infer D and trimming. The sample yields under 550,000 clones; almost 97% were counted once. Of the sample, 0.06% is held by the ten largest clones.

CDR1 and CDR2 are read off the germline V gene as ENHRY and SYGVKD. The trim is 5 bases for V and 3 bases for J, with a gap of 14 bases between the germline ends. The cysteine opens and the phenylalanine closes a CDR3 of 14 amino acids. CDR3 DNA only is kept here, 42 bases in frame from base 1. Details on this clone: Its recognized antigen is unknown. Base qualities are not at hand, and no much larger clone is one base apart.

Healthy HIV-negative adults with no recently reported acute infections or vaccinations were included as donors. Every donor was a Caucasian adult living in Nashville, Tennessee, USA. CD4+ T cells were enriched by magnetic negative selection; naive cells were then positively selected on CD45RA, and the negative fraction formed the memory subset. Blood was obtained by leukapheresis, after which PBMCs were separated by Ficoll-Histopaque density gradient centrifugation and cryopreserved in liquid nitrogen vapor phase. Purity and quantity of every magnetically sorted T cell population were checked by analytical flow cytometry. From each sorted fraction, genomic DNA was isolated and quantified by UV absorbance on a Nanodrop 2000c. Broad study findings and their caveats: Because the study included a small number of donors, the genetic and exposure-history diversity represented was limited. Around 5.4% of naive CD4, 3.5% of naive CD8, approximately 2% of memory CD4, and about 0.4% of memory CD8 clonotypes were shared across a few donors. Naive subsets generally had larger estimated clonotype richness than memory subsets did. Pairwise subsampling indicated that sequencing depth was expected to affect the degree of clonotype sharing among donors. Sampling was restricted to blood, and TCR repertoires in tissues likely differ from the TCR repertoires found in blood. Compared with non-shared clonotypes, the clonotypes found in all four sorted-subset donors had higher generation probabilities. Even with the large sequencing depth, rarefaction of the sorted-subset datasets indicated that sequencing was incomplete.

The sequence was collected from a young woman in good health. This chain joins TRBV10-3 to TRBJ2-7; tentative D gene TRBD2, with 5 bases matching. Sequences were obtained from naive CD4+ T cells sorted from blood. What the cell subset or site label conveys for this sample: CD45RA+ positively selected. The DNA sequence is as follows: TGTGCCATCAGTAGCCGGGGTTACAGCTACGAGCAGTACTTC. It is translated as CAISSRGYSYEQYF.